The T cell receptor beta chain under discussion was sequenced for a study of blood T cell repertoires in COVID-19. The participants were between roughly 18 and 100 years old and came from some 23 US areas. The assay was immunoSEQ multiplex PCR, and TCRdb's table has in-frame clones only and misses some. The sample lists 170,000 or so clones, approximately 84% seen once, with 7% in the top ten. The CDR3 consists of 14 residues. Trimming at V came to 5 bases and at J to 7 bases, leaving 10 bases not matched to a gene. CDR1 and CDR2 from the germline V gene are SGHTA and FQGNSA. The sample taken for sequencing was PBMCs or T cells enriched from blood (not recorded which). The chain carries TRBV7-2 and TRBJ1-1, with TRBD1 matching 7 bases. The clonotype was recovered from a woman between 50 and 59 years old who had recovered from COVID-19. CDR3 nucleotide sequence: TGTGCCAGCAGCCCAAACACAGGGGCGAGTGAAGCTTTCTTT. It translates to CASSPNTGASEAFF.